This T cell receptor beta chain was profiled in a study of monozygotic twins with inflammatory bowel disease. The CDR3 consists of 16 residues. In germline, CDR1 is SGHNT, CDR2 YYREEE (reference sequence). TCRdb re-called the 5' RACE reads; every CDR3 protein appears as one record, without DNA. Its table lists roughly 300,000 distinct CDR3 sequences. The rearrangement uses TRBV5-4 and TRBJ2-1; there is no DNA to check the TCRdb D call of TRBD2. The sample was blood. The source of this sequence is a human donor with ulcerative colitis or Crohn's disease, or a healthy co-twin of an affected twin (not recorded which). CDR3 amino acids: CASSTSTSGSYNEQFF.